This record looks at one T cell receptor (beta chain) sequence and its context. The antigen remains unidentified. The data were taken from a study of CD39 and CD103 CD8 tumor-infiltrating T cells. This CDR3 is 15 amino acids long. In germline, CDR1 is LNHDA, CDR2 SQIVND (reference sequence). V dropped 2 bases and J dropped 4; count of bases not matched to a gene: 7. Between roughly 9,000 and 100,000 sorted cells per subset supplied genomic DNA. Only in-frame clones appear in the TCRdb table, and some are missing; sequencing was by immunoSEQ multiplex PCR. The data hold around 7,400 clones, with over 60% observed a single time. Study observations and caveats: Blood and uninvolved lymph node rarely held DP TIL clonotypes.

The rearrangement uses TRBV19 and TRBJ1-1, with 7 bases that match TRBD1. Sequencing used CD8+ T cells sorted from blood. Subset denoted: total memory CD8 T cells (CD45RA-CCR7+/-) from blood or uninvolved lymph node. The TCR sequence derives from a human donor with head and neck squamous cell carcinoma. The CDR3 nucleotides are TGTGCCAGTAGTATAACAGGGGAGGGCGGCACTGAAGCTTTCTTT. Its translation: CASSITGEGGTEAFF.